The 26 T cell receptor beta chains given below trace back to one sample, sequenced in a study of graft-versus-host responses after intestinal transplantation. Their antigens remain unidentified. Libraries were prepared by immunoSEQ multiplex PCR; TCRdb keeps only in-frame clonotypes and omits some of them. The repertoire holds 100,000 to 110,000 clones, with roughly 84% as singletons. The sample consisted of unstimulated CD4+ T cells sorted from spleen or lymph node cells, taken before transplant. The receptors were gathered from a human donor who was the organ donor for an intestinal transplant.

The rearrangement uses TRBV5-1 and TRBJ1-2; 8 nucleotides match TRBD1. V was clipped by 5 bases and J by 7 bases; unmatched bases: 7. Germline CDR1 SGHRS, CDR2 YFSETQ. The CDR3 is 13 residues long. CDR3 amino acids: CASSFSGTGGYTF. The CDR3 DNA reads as TGCGCCAGCAGTTTCTCCGGGACAGGTGGCTACACCTTC.

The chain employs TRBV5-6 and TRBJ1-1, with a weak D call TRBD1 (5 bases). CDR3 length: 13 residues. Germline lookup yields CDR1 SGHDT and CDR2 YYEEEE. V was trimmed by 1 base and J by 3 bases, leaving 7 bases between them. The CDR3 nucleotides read TGTGCCAGCAGCTTGTGGGGACACACTGAAGCTTTCTTT. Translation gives CASSLWGHTEAFF.

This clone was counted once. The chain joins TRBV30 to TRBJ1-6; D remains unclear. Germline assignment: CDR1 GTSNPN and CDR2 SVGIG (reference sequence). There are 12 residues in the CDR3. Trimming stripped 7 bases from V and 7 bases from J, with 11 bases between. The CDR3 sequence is CASRLGNSPLHF. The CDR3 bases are TGTGCCTCCCGCCTTGGGAATTCACCCCTCCACTTT.

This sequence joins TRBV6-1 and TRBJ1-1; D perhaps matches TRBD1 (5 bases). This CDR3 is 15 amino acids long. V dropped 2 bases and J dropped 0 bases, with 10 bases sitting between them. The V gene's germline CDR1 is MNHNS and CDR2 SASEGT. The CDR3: CASSEKGVVNTEAFF. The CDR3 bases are TGTGCCAGCAGTGAAAAAGGGGTAGTGAACACTGAAGCTTTCTTT.

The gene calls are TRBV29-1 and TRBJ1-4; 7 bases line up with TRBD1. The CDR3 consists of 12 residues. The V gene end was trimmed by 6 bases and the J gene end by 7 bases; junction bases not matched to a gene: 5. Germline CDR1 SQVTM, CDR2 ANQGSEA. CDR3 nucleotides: TGCAGCGTGGAGGGACAGTTTGAAAAACTGTTTTTT. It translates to CSVEGQFEKLFF.

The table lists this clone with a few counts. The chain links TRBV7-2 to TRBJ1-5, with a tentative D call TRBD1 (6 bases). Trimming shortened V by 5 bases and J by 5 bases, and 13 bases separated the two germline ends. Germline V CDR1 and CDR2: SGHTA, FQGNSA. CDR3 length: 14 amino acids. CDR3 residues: CASSPGAGYQPQHF. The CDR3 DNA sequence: TGTGCCAGCAGCCCAGGGGCAGGGTATCAGCCCCAGCATTTT. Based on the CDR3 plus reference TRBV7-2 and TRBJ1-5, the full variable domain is GAGVSQSPSNKVTEKGKDVELRCDPISGHTALYWYRQSLGQGLEFLIYFQGNSAPDKSGLPSDRFSAERTGGSVSTLTIQRTQQEDSAVYLCASSPGAGYQPQHFGDGTRLSIL.

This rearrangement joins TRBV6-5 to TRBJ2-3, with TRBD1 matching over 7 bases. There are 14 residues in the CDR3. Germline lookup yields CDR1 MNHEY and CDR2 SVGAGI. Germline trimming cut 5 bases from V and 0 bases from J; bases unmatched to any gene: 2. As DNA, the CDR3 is TGTGCCAGCAGTCGACAGGGAAGCACAGATACGCAGTATTTT. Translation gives CASSRQGSTDTQYF.

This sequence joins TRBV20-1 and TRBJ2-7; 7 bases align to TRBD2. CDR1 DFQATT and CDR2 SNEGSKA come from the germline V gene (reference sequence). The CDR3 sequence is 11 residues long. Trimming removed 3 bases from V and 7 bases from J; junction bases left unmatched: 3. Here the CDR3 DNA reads TGCAGTGCTAGCCAAGCGGGGGAGCAGTACTTC. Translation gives CSASQAGEQYF.

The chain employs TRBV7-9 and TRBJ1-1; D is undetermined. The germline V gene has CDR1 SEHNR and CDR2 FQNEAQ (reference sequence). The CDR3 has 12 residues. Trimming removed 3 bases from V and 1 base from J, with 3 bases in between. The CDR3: CASSFGNTEAFF. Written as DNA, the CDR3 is TGTGCCAGCAGCTTCGGGAACACTGAAGCTTTCTTT.

CDR3 nucleotide sequence: TGTGCCAGCAGCTTAGTAGGGGGCAGCTATAATTCACCCCTCCACTTT. As protein: CASSLVGGSYNSPLHF. This chain joins TRBV7-9 and TRBJ1-6, with 7 bases lining up with TRBD1. V lost 1 base to trimming and J lost 3 bases; unmatched junction nucleotides: 3. The length of the CDR3 is 16 residues. Germline CDR1 reads SEHNR; CDR2 reads FQNEAQ (reference sequence). Full variable domain (outside the CDR3, taken from reference TRBV7-9 and TRBJ1-6): DTGVSQNPRHKITKRGQNVTFRCDPISEHNRLYWYRQTLGQGPEFLTYFQNEAQLEKSRLLSDRFSAERPKGSFSTLEIQRTEQGDSAMYLCASSLVGGSYNSPLHFGNGTRLTVT.

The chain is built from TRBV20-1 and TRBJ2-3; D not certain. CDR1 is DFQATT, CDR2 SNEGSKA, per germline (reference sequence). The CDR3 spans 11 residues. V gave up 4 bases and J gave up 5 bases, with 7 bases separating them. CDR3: CSAKVVDTQYF. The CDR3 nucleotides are TGCAGTGCTAAGGTGGTAGATACGCAGTATTTT.

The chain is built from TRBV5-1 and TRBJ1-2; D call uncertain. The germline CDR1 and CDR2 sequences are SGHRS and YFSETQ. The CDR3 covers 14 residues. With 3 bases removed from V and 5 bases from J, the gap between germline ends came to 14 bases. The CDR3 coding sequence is TGCGCCAGCAGCTCAAAAGGGTCGCTATATGGCTACACCTTC. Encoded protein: CASSSKGSLYGYTF. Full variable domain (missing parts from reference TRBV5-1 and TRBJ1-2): KAGVTQTPRYLIKTRGQQVTLSCSPISGHRSVSWYQQTPGQGLQFLFEYFSETQRNKGNFPGRFSGRQFSNSRSEMNVSTLELGDSALYLCASSSKGSLYGYTFGSGTRLTVV.

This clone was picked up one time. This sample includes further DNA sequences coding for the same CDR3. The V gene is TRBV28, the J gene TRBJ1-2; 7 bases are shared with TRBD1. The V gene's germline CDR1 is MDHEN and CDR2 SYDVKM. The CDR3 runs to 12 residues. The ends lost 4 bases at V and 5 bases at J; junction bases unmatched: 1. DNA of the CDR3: TGTGCCAGCAGTTCAGGGGGGTATGGCTACACCTTC. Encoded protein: CASSSGGYGYTF.

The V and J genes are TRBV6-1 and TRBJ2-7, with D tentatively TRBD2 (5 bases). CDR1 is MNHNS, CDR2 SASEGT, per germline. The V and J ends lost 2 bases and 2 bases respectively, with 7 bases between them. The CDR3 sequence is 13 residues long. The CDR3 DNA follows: TGTGCCAGCAGTGAATGGGGAGCCTACGAGCAGTACTTC. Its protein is CASSEWGAYEQYF.

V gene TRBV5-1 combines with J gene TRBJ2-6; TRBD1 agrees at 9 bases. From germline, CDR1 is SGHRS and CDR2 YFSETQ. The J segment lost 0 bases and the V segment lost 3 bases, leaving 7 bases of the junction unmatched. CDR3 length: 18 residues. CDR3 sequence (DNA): TGCGCCAGCAGCTCCACCGGGACAGGGTTCTCTGGGGCCAACGTCCTGACTTTC. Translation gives CASSSTGTGFSGANVLTF.

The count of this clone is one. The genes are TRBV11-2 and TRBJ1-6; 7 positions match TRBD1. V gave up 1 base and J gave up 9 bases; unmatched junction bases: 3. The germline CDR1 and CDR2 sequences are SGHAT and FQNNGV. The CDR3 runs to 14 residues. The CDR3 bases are TGTGCCAGCAGCTTAGGCAGGGGGGGTTCACCCCTCCACTTT. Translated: CASSLGRGGSPLHF.

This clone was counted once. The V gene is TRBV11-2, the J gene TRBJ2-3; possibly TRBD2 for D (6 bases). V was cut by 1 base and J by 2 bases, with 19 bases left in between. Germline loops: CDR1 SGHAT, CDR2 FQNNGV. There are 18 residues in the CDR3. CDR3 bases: TGTGCCAGCAGCTTAGGTCCCCGGACTAAAGGCCTCACAGATACGCAGTATTTT. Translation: CASSLGPRTKGLTDTQYF. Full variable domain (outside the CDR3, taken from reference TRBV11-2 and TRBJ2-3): EAGVAQSPRYKIIEKRQSVAFWCNPISGHATLYWYQQILGQGPKLLIQFQNNGVVDDSQLPKDRFSAERLKGVDSTLKIQPAKLEDSAVYLCASSLGPRTKGLTDTQYFGPGTRLTVL.

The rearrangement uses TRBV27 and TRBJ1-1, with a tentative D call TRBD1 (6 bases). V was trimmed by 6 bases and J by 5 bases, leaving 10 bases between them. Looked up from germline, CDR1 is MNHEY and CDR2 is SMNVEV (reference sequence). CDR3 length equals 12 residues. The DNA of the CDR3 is TGTGCCAGCAGAGGCGACAGGACTGAAGCTTTCTTT. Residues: CASRGDRTEAFF.

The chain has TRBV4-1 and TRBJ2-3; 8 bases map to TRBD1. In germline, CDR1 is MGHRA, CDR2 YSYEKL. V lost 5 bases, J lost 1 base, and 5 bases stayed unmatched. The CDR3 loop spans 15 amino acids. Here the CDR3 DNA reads TGCGCCAGCAGCGAGGACAGGGTTCGCACAGATACGCAGTATTTT. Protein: CASSEDRVRTDTQYF.

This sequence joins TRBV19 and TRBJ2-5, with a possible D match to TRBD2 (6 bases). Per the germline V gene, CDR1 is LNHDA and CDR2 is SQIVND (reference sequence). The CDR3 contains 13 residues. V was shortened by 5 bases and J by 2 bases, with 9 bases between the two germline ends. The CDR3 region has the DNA TGTGCCAGTAGTCCGGGGACTCAAGAGACCCAGTACTTC. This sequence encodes CASSPGTQETQYF.

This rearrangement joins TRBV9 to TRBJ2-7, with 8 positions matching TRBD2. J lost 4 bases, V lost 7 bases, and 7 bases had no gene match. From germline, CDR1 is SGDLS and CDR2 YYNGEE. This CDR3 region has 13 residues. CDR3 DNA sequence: TGTGCCAGCGGGCGAGCGGGGGAGTACGAGCAGTACTTC. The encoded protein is CASGRAGEYEQYF.

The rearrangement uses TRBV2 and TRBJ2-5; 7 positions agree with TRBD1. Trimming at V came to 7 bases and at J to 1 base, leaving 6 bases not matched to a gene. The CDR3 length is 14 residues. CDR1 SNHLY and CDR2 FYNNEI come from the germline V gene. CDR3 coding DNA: TGTGCCAGCATATGGGACAGAAGCCAAGAGACCCAGTACTTC. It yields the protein CASIWDRSQETQYF. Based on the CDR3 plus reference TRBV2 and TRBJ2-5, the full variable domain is EPEVTQTPSHQVTQMGQEVILRCVPISNHLYFYWYRQILGQKVEFLVSFYNNEISEKSEIFDDQFSVERPDGSNFTLKIRSTKLEDSAMYFCASIWDRSQETQYFGPGTRLLVL.

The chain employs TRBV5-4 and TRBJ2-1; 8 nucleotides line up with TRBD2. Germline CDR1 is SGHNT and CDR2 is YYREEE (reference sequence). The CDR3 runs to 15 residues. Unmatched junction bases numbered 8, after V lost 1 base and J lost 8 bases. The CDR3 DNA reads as TGTGCCAGCAGCTTGATTAGCGGGGAGGGGGATGAGCAGTTCTTC. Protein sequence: CASSLISGEGDEQFF.

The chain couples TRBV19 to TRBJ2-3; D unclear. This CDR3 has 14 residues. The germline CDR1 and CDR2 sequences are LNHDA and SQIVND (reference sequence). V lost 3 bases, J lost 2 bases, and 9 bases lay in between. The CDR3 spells CASSMSGNTDTQYF. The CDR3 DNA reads TGTGCCAGTAGTATGTCTGGGAACACAGATACGCAGTATTTT.

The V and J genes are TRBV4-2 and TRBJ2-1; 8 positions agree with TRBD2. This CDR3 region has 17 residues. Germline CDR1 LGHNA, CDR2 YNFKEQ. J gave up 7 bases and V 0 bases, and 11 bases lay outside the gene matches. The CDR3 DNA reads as TGTGCCAGCAGCCAAGACGCGGTAAGACTAGCGAATAATGAGCAGTTCTTC. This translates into CASSQDAVRLANNEQFF.

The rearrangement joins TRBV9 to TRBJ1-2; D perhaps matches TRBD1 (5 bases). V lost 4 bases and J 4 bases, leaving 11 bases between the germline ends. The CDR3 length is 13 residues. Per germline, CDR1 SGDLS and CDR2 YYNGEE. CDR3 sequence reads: CASSQGGSYGYTF. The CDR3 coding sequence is TGTGCCAGCAGCCAGGGCGGCAGCTATGGCTACACCTTC.